These 21 T cell receptor beta chains were all obtained from the same sample, sequenced in a study of CD8 T cells in ankylosing spondylitis. TCRdb used MiXCR to reprocess the 5' RACE reads, holding one entry per CDR3 protein. Here the sample spans about 130,000 distinct CDR3 sequences, about 7% being singletons. The specimen sequenced was blood, either unsorted or a sorted T cell fraction (not recorded which). The source is a male donor with ankylosing spondylitis or in good health (not recorded which).

This clonotype has a handful of counts. The chain joins TRBV2 to TRBJ2-5; no firm D call. Germline V gene lookup returns CDR1 SNHLY and CDR2 FYNNEI. CDR3 size: 13 residues. V lost 5 bases, J lost 3 bases, and 10 bases lay in between. CDR3 coding DNA: TGTGCCAGCAGTCTAATACGGAAAGAGACCCAGTACTTC. Translation gives CASSLIRKETQYF.

This clonotype was observed many times. The genes are TRBV15 and TRBJ1-5; TRBD1 is a possible D gene (5 bases). The CDR3 length is 15 residues. Per germline, CDR1 LNHNV and CDR2 YYDKDF (reference sequence). Trimming stripped 0 bases from V and 4 bases from J, with 10 bases between. The DNA for the CDR3 is TGTGCCACCAGCAGAGATTTGGCAGGGAATCAGCCCCAGCATTTT. Its protein is CATSRDLAGNQPQHF.

At least ten counts were recorded for this clonotype. The V gene is TRBV20-1, the J gene TRBJ2-1, with 13 bases that match TRBD2. The CDR3 consists of 16 residues. The germline gives CDR1 DFQATT, CDR2 SNEGSKA (reference sequence). With 4 bases clipped from V and 4 bases from J, the junction kept 7 bases outside the gene matches. CDR3 protein: CSAMPGLAGKYNEQFF. The CDR3 bases are TGCAGTGCTATGCCGGGACTAGCGGGGAAGTACAATGAGCAGTTCTTC.

As concerns this clonotype: A read error may explain this, as a much larger clone is one base away. The chain recombines TRBV18 with TRBJ2-3; D is ambiguous. This CDR3 is 15 amino acids long. V lost 2 bases, J lost 3 bases, and 12 bases lay in between. Germline CDR1 reads KGHSH; CDR2 reads LQKENI. The CDR3 DNA reads as TGTGCCAGCTCACCATTCCCAATTCCTACAGATACGCAGTATTTT. Translating gives CASSPFPIPTDTQYF.

This clonotype appeared many times. The CDR3 sequence: CASSLRAGTPYEQYF. Here the CDR3 DNA reads TGTGCCAGCAGTTTAAGGGCAGGCACCCCCTACGAGCAGTACTTC. The rearrangement links TRBV28 to TRBJ2-7; D not resolved. Trimming removed 2 bases from V and 2 bases from J, with 13 bases in between. Germline V gives CDR1 MDHEN, CDR2 SYDVKM. The CDR3 is made up of 15 amino acids.

At least ten counts were recorded for this clonotype. This chain connects TRBV5-1 to TRBJ2-2; perhaps D is TRBD1 or TRBD2 (5 bases each). The CDR3 has 16 residues. Trimming shortened V by 4 bases and J by 3 bases, and 16 bases separated the two germline ends. Germline V gives CDR1 SGHRS, CDR2 YFSETQ. The chain's CDR3 is CASSPPGTGDTGELFF. CDR3 bases: TGCGCCAGCAGCCCGCCCGGGACGGGTGACACCGGGGAGCTGTTTTTT.

This clonotype has a count of ten or more. This chain uses TRBV10-3 with TRBJ2-7; TRBD2 aligns across 7 bases. CDR1 is ENHRY and CDR2 is SYGVKD in the germline V gene. This CDR3 has 14 residues. The junction had 11 bases not matched to a gene; V was cut back by 5 bases and J by 7 bases. The CDR3 DNA reads as TGTGCCATCAGTTCTGGACTAGGGCCGGAAGAGCAGTACTTC. Translation gives CAISSGLGPEEQYF.

V and J are TRBV5-1 and TRBJ2-3; the match to TRBD2 covers 9 bases. The germline gives CDR1 SGHRS, CDR2 YFSETQ. The V gene end was trimmed by 4 bases and the J gene end by 4 bases; junction bases not matched to a gene: 7. There are 15 residues in the CDR3. CDR3 sequence reads: CASSPQRGAADTQYF. In nucleotides, the CDR3 is TGCGCCAGCAGCCCCCAGCGGGGGGCCGCAGATACGCAGTATTTT.

This clonotype occurred many times. This chain joins TRBV5-1 and TRBJ1-2; weak D call: TRBD1 (5 bases). Germline V gene lookup returns CDR1 SGHRS and CDR2 YFSETQ. The V and J ends lost 0 bases and 8 bases respectively, with 11 bases between them. CDR3 length equals 13 residues. CDR3 nucleotides: TGCGCCAGCAGCTTGGCCAGGGACCGCGGCTACACCTTC. Its translation: CASSLARDRGYTF. The full variable domain, its missing parts supplied by reference TRBV5-1 and TRBJ1-2, is KAGVTQTPRYLIKTRGQQVTLSCSPISGHRSVSWYQQTPGQGLQFLFEYFSETQRNKGNFPGRFSGRQFSNSRSEMNVSTLELGDSALYLCASSLARDRGYTFGSGTRLTVV.

There are many counts of this clonotype. CDR3 sequence reads: CSGGDYGYTF. CDR3 coding DNA: TGCAGCGGGGGGGACTATGGCTACACCTTC. The chain joins TRBV20-1 to TRBJ1-2; D is perhaps TRBD1 (5 bases). CDR3 length: 10 amino acids. Germline V CDR1 and CDR2: DFQATT, SNEGSKA (reference sequence).

The sample holds many counts of this clonotype. J is TRBJ1-5 and V is TRBV9; tentatively, D is TRBD1 (5 bases). The length of the CDR3 is 13 residues. V was pared by 0 bases and J by 6 bases, with 7 bases between. CDR1 SGDLS and CDR2 YYNGEE come from the germline V gene. The CDR3 loop reads CASSVDGGQPQHF. The CDR3 DNA reads TGTGCCAGCAGCGTAGATGGGGGTCAGCCCCAGCATTTT.

The table lists this clonotype with many counts. This chain links TRBV28 with TRBJ2-2; TRBD1 matches at 7 bases. The length of the CDR3 is 15 residues. The junction had 10 bases not matched to a gene; V was cut back by 7 bases and J by 5 bases. Germline CDR1 and CDR2: MDHEN and SYDVKM. CDR3 region: CASNPPQGWTGELFF. DNA of the CDR3: TGTGCCAGCAACCCCCCACAGGGGTGGACCGGGGAGCTGTTTTTT.

This clonotype was seen only a few times. The chain couples TRBV11-2 to TRBJ2-2; D is undetermined. V was pared by 0 bases and J by 1 base, with 15 bases between. Germline V gene lookup returns CDR1 SGHAT and CDR2 FQNNGV. The CDR3 has 18 residues. Written as DNA, the CDR3 is TGTGCCAGCAGCTTAGATCAGGTGCGAGGCGGGAACACCGGGGAGCTGTTTTTT. Its protein is CASSLDQVRGGNTGELFF. The full variable domain, with the rest looked up from reference TRBV11-2 and TRBJ2-2, is EAGVAQSPRYKIIEKRQSVAFWCNPISGHATLYWYQQILGQGPKLLIQFQNNGVVDDSQLPKDRFSAERLKGVDSTLKIQPAKLEDSAVYLCASSLDQVRGGNTGELFFGEGSRLTVL.

This clonotype was counted ten times or more. The J gene is TRBJ1-2, the V gene TRBV29-1, with a weak D call TRBD1 (6 bases). Trimming left V 6 bases short and J 8 bases short, with 25 bases between. Germline V gene sequence: CDR1 SQVTM, CDR2 ANQGSEA. The CDR3 covers 15 residues. The CDR3 nucleotides read TGCAGCGTCGCTGCAGGGGACGGGATTTTTGGGGGCTACACCTTC. Protein product: CSVAAGDGIFGGYTF.

This clonotype was counted many times. V usage is TRBV7-8 and J usage is TRBJ2-1; 8 bases are a match to TRBD2. Germline values: CDR1 SGHVS, CDR2 FQNEAQ. J lost 3 bases, V lost 8 bases, and 12 bases had no gene match. The CDR3 sequence is 16 residues long. Here the CDR3 reads CASGKTSALIYNEQFF. The CDR3 coding sequence is TGTGCCAGCGGAAAGACTAGCGCTCTTATCTACAATGAGCAGTTCTTC.

This clonotype was recorded at least ten times. V and J are TRBV20-1 and TRBJ2-7; 10 bases are a match to TRBD2. The CDR3 loop spans 15 amino acids. Germline trimming cut 6 bases from V and 4 bases from J; bases unmatched to any gene: 12. The germline CDR1 and CDR2 sequences are DFQATT and SNEGSKA (reference sequence). The CDR3 loop reads CSAPKPRTSGYEQYF. The DNA for the CDR3 is TGCAGTGCCCCCAAGCCACGGACTAGCGGTTACGAGCAGTACTTC.

This clonotype was counted at least ten times. V usage is TRBV7-8 and J usage is TRBJ1-2; D gene unclear. Per germline, CDR1 SGHVS and CDR2 FQNEAQ. Trimming stripped 4 bases from V and 7 bases from J, with 10 bases between. This CDR3 is 12 amino acids long. The CDR3 nucleotides read TGTGCCAGCAGCTATGTGGGCGTTGGCTACACCTTC. Translated: CASSYVGVGYTF.

This clonotype was observed a few times. The CDR3 bases are TGTGCCAGCAGTTTGTGGTCCCCGAACACCGGGGAGCTGTTTTTT. Its translation is CASSLWSPNTGELFF. V is TRBV27 and J is TRBJ2-2; D gene unclear. This CDR3 has 15 residues. The germline gives CDR1 MNHEY, CDR2 SMNVEV (reference sequence). The ends were cut back, 3 bases at V and 0 bases at J, with 8 bases in the middle.

This clonotype was counted at least ten times. J is TRBJ1-5 and V is TRBV12-3 or TRBV12-4; TRBD1 matches 8 bases. The junction had 12 bases not matched to a gene; V was cut back by 5 bases and J by 0 bases. The CDR3 contains 18 residues. CDR3 sequence reads: CASSSEQGVLGSNQPQHF. The CDR3 nucleotides are TGTGCCAGCAGTAGCGAACAGGGGGTGTTGGGTAGCAATCAGCCCCAGCATTTT.

This clonotype was detected ten times or more. The chain combines TRBV20-1 with TRBJ2-3, with a tentative D call TRBD2 (5 bases). V gave up 6 bases and J gave up 0 bases, with 10 bases separating them. The CDR3 totals 13 residues. The germline gives CDR1 DFQATT, CDR2 SNEGSKA (reference sequence). CDR3 in amino acids: CSAYPGSTDTQYF. CDR3 in DNA: TGCAGTGCCTACCCGGGAAGCACAGATACGCAGTATTTT.

This clonotype showed up many times. The chain carries TRBV20-1 and TRBJ1-1; the D gene is possibly TRBD1 (5 bases). V was clipped by 3 bases and J by 3 bases, with 14 bases between them. CDR3 size: 14 residues. CDR1 DFQATT and CDR2 SNEGSKA come from the germline V gene (reference sequence). CDR3: CSASTGQGYTEAFF. CDR3 sequence (DNA): TGCAGTGCTAGTACAGGCCAAGGATACACTGAAGCTTTCTTT.